This TCR beta chain was sequenced in a study of blood T cells in healthy people across ages. As to this clonotype: The antigen remains unidentified.

Using a J-beta primer mix together with a sample-barcoded 5' primer, a second PCR was run for roughly 7 to 12 cycles. Paired-end reads containing CDR3 totaled no fewer than 3 million for each sample. TCRdb re-analysed the 5' RACE reads in MiXCR, keeping a single row per CDR3 protein. The profile shows 1.5 million to 2 million distinct CDR3 sequences, around half of them singletons. Study-wide points: Donor CMV infection status was unknown, possibly confounding age-related changes in expanded clonotypes. Comparison with aged donors showed that long-lived donors had more naive CD4+ cells and higher diversity.

After removal of 6 bases from V and 4 bases from J, the junction contained 8 bases not matched to a gene. The germline V gene has CDR1 DFQATT and CDR2 SNEGSKA (reference sequence). CDR3 length equals 14 residues. The sample taken for sequencing was blood. The rearrangement links TRBV20-1 to TRBJ2-3; the match to TRBD2 covers 9 bases. The receptor's source is a woman aged 40 to 50 in good health. CDR3 bases: TGCAGTGCGCCTCAGAGCGGGGGGCCAGATACGCAGTATTTT. This gives the protein CSAPQSGGPDTQYF.